This is a list of T cell receptor beta chains from one sample in a study of T cells in Graves' hyperthyroidism and ophthalmopathy. TCRdb re-called the multiplex PCR reads with MiXCR, one entry per CDR3 protein. The repertoire holds about 420,000 distinct CDR3 sequences, with approximately 15% as singletons. The sample taken for sequencing was blood. The receptors were sampled from a young woman with Graves' hyperthyroidism. The CDR3 runs from the conserved cysteine through the conserved F or W. D genes are given only for firm matches. Some rows mark clone size as missing; the rest say once, few, many or name a class of expanded clone.

TRBJ2-1 TRBV20-1 TRBD2 many CSGGLGPFNEQFF TGCAGCGGGGGACTAGGGCCCTTCAATGAGCAGTTCTTC
TRBJ1-1 TRBV20-1 TRBD1 many CSARGDEDRAGTEAFF TGCAGTGCTAGAGGGGACGAAGACAGGGCTGGTACTGAAGCTTTCTTT
TRBJ2-5 TRBV11-2 TRBD1 many CASSSRTGRYQETQYF TGTGCCAGCAGCTCGCGGACAGGGAGATATCAAGAGACCCAGTACTTC
TRBJ2-7 TRBV20-1 TRBD1 - CSASRSGQGAPEQYF TGCAGTGCTAGTCGTTCGGGACAGGGGGCTCCCGAGCAGTACTTC
TRBJ2-1 TRBV29-1 TRBD2 many CSVEALAGYNEQFF TGCAGCGTTGAGGCCCTAGCGGGGTACAATGAGCAGTTCTTC
TRBJ2-3 TRBV20-1 TRBD2 - CSASFGLAGANTDTQYF TGCAGTGCTAGCTTCGGACTAGCGGGGGCCAACACAGATACGCAGTATTTT
TRBJ1-6 TRBV20-1 TRBD1 many CSARDRGLIISPLHF TGCAGTGCTAGGGACAGGGGCCTTATAATTTCACCCCTCCACTTT
TRBJ1-6 TRBV7-2 - - CASSLPILGVYNSPLHF TGTGCCAGCAGCTTACCGATTCTAGGGGTTTATAATTCACCCCTCCACTTT
TRBJ1-3 TRBV4-1 - few CASSHLQGFFGSGNTIYF TGCGCCAGCAGCCACCTACAGGGATTCTTCGGATCTGGAAACACCATATATTTT
TRBJ1-4 TRBV11-2 - many CASSRSGKTNEKLFF TGTGCCAGCAGCCGATCGGGGAAGACTAATGAAAAACTGTTTTTT
TRBJ1-1 TRBV6-1 - many CASSIRGTNTEAFF TGTGCCAGCTCAATAAGGGGTACGAACACTGAAGCTTTCTTT
TRBJ1-4 TRBV5-5 - many CASSSARNEKLFF TGTGCCAGCAGCTCCGCCAGGAATGAAAAACTGTTTTTT
TRBJ2-7 TRBV11-2 - many CASSSTGRTYEQYF TGTGCCAGCAGCTCCACGGGACGGACCTACGAGCAGTACTTC
TRBJ2-7 TRBV2 TRBD2 - CASSGTSIKAYEQYF TGTGCCAGCAGCGGGACTAGCATTAAGGCCTACGAGCAGTACTTC
TRBJ2-5 TRBV24-1 - few CATSDPTGIGQETQYF TGTGCCACCAGTGATCCTACAGGGATCGGCCAAGAGACCCAGTACTTC
TRBJ1-2 TRBV4-2 - - CASSSRLGKVNYGYTF TGTGCCAGCAGCAGCAGGCTAGGGAAGGTTAACTATGGCTACACCTTC
TRBJ1-2 TRBV3-1 TRBD1 - CASSQEGTGAHYGYTF TGTGCCAGCAGCCAAGAGGGTACAGGGGCCCACTATGGCTACACCTTC
TRBJ2-1 TRBV20-1 - many CSVPPGSDPHGNEQFF TGCAGTGTCCCCCCAGGCTCGGACCCTCACGGCAATGAGCAGTTCTTC
TRBJ2-7 TRBV7-9 - many CASSLARYPYEQYF TGTGCCAGCAGCTTAGCGCGGTATCCCTACGAGCAGTACTTC
TRBJ2-1 TRBV6-1 TRBD2 many CASNTGEGQYNEQFF TGTGCCAGCAACACGGGGGAGGGCCAATACAATGAGCAGTTCTTC
TRBJ2-7 TRBV6-1 TRBD1 - CASSRRDRGSYEQYF TGTGCCAGCAGTCGCCGGGACAGGGGTTCCTACGAGCAGTACTTC
TRBJ1-1 TRBV6-1 TRBD1 few CASISFGQGGRFGTEAFF TGTGCCAGCATCAGCTTCGGACAGGGGGGACGGTTTGGGACTGAAGCTTTCTTT
TRBJ1-5 TRBV28 - many CASNTGLGHNQPQHF TGTGCCAGCAATACAGGGTTGGGCCACAATCAGCCCCAGCATTTT
TRBJ2-3 TRBV7-2 - many CASSQSSSTDTQYF TGTGCCAGCAGCCAGTCATCTAGCACAGATACGCAGTATTTT
TRBJ2-2 TRBV7-2 - many CASSLATGRNTGELFF TGTGCCAGCAGCTTAGCCACAGGGCGGAACACCGGGGAGCTGTTTTTT
TRBJ2-5 TRBV6-1 - few CATRASLQETQYF TGTGCCACCAGGGCGAGCCTCCAAGAGACCCAGTACTTC
TRBJ2-5 TRBV7-3 TRBD2 - CASSISGGGETQYF TGTGCCAGCAGCATTAGCGGGGGAGGAGAGACCCAGTACTTC
TRBJ1-2 TRBV7-9 - - CASVPEGGGYTF TGTGCCAGCGTCCCGGAGGGAGGGGGCTACACCTTC
TRBJ2-7 TRBV28 TRBD1 many CASSFPTGLRNEQYF TGTGCCAGCAGTTTCCCGACAGGGCTCCGGAATGAGCAGTACTTC
TRBJ2-5 TRBV5-1 - few CASSPTGPSSVVYF TGCGCCAGCAGCCCAACCGGGCCCTCGAGCGTGGTGTACTTC
TRBJ2-7 TRBV27 TRBD2 once CASSLGLAGKREQYF TGTGCCAGCAGTTTAGGACTAGCGGGAAAGCGCGAGCAGTACTTC
TRBJ2-7 TRBV12-3/TRBV12-4 - many CASSPVGQATYEQYF TGTGCCAGCAGTCCTGTTGGTCAGGCTACCTACGAGCAGTACTTC
TRBJ2-3 TRBV15 - - CATSKGFTDTQYF TGTGCCACCAGCAAGGGATTCACAGATACGCAGTATTTT
TRBJ1-1 TRBV6-1 TRBD1 many CASSSTGGLNTEAFF TGTGCCAGCAGTTCTACAGGGGGTTTGAACACTGAAGCTTTCTTT
TRBJ2-7 TRBV6-6 TRBD2 many CASSYFQGRGRVVGGEQYF TGTGCCAGCAGTTACTTCCAGGGCCGCGGGAGAGTAGTTGGGGGCGAGCAGTACTTC
TRBJ2-1 TRBV7-3 - many CASSFAGASSYNEQFF TGTGCCAGCAGCTTCGCGGGCGCGAGCTCCTACAATGAGCAGTTCTTC
TRBJ2-3 TRBV11-2 TRBD2 many CASSIRTRTSGASTDTQYF TGTGCCAGCAGCATTAGAACTCGGACTAGCGGGGCGAGCACAGATACGCAGTATTTT
TRBJ1-5 TRBV28 - - CASTVGGVVLPQHF TGTGCCAGCACCGTAGGGGGGGTGGTTCTTCCCCAGCATTTT
TRBJ1-3 TRBV6-1 - few CASRRTTYSGNTIYF TGTGCCAGCAGACGTACAACTTACTCTGGAAACACCATATATTTT
TRBJ1-1 TRBV5-1 TRBD1 many CASSLGGTGTEAFF TGCGCCAGCAGCTTGGGTGGGACAGGAACTGAAGCTTTCTTT
TRBJ2-5 TRBV7-8 TRBD1 - CASSTGRGTGGVQETQYF TGTGCCAGCAGCACAGGGAGGGGGACAGGGGGGGTCCAAGAGACCCAGTACTTC
TRBJ2-7 TRBV28 - many CASQGLAYEQYF TGTGCCAGCCAGGGGCTTGCCTACGAGCAGTACTTC